The sequence of this TCR beta chain was determined in a study of cytomegalovirus exposure and HLA in healthy donors. Clones were read by immunoSEQ multiplex PCR, and TCRdb kept only the in-frame ones, dropping some. The sample consists of about 160,000 clones, just under 90% of them appearing once. Comment on this clone: Antigen unknown.

Study-wide findings and caveats: In a later analysis, first-cohort TCR clusters were found to tend to co-occur in the approximately 110 validation repertoires.

V trimming: 4 bases; J trimming: 2 bases; junction bases outside the gene matches: 3. CDR3 size: 15 residues. Germline CDR1 and CDR2: SGHRS and YFSETQ. The sample taken for sequencing was PBMCs. V and J are TRBV5-1 and TRBJ2-6; TRBD1 matches 7 bases. The TCR comes from a woman under 30 in good health and CMV-seropositive. The CDR3 coding sequence is TGCGCCAGCAGCGCAGGGACAGCTGGGGCCAACGTCCTGACTTTC. Translated: CASSAGTAGANVLTF.